The 28 T cell receptor beta chains reported below all come from one sample, sequenced in a study of T-cell memory formation after mild COVID-19. In TCRdb, the 5' RACE reads were re-called with MiXCR into one record per CDR3 protein. The table includes roughly 300,000 distinct CDR3 sequences, roughly 17% detected once. The source material was PBMCs or a T cell subset sorted from them (not recorded which). These TCRs come from a man younger than 35 who had mild COVID-19 (a few samples of this study predate the infection). Cell type and time point are not known.

The chain is built from TRBV7-2 and TRBJ1-2; TRBD1 might be the D (5 bases). The CDR3 covers 15 residues. Trimming removed 4 bases at V and 2 bases at J, with 14 bases between. The germline V gene encodes CDR1 SGHTA and CDR2 FQGNSA. The CDR3 coding sequence is TGTGCCAGCAGCTCCACATCCGCAGGGAACTATGGCTACACCTTC. Its protein product is CASSSTSAGNYGYTF.

The sample holds many counts of this clonotype. The chain has TRBV7-6 and TRBJ2-3, with D uncertain. Germline V gene data show CDR1 as SGHVS and CDR2 as FNYEAQ. V dropped 3 bases and J dropped 0 bases, with 13 bases sitting between them. The CDR3 length is 16 residues. The CDR3 DNA reads as TGTGCCAGCAGCTTCTCGTCGGGCAGCAGCACAGATACGCAGTATTTT. As protein: CASSFSSGSSTDTQYF. Full variable domain (rest looked up from reference TRBV7-6 and TRBJ2-3): GAGVSQSPRYKVTKRGQDVALRCDPISGHVSLYWYRQALGQGPEFLTYFNYEAQQDKSGLPNDRFSAERPEGSISTLTIQRTEQRDSAMYRCASSFSSGSSTDTQYFGPGTRLTVL.

Many counts were recorded for this clonotype. The chain employs TRBV3-1 and TRBJ2-1; TRBD1 is a possible D gene (6 bases). The CDR3 length is 14 residues. Trimming cost V 4 bases and J 7 bases, with 14 bases left between them. Germline loops: CDR1 LGHDT, CDR2 YNNKEL (reference sequence). The CDR3 bases are TGTGCCAGCAGCCCCAGGGGATGGGGGAATGAGCAGTTCTTC. Translation: CASSPRGWGNEQFF.

This clonotype was found many times. The chain has TRBV6-5 and TRBJ2-2, with 8 bases identical to TRBD2. CDR1 and CDR2 from the germline V gene are MNHEY and SVGAGI. The J segment lost 0 bases and the V segment lost 5 bases, leaving 5 bases of the junction unmatched. This CDR3 region has 16 residues. The CDR3 bases are TGTGCCAGCAGTCGAGCGGGGGCCACGAACACCGGGGAGCTGTTTTTT. The encoded protein is CASSRAGATNTGELFF.

J is TRBJ2-7 and V is TRBV5-1; 7 positions match TRBD2. CDR1 is SGHRS and CDR2 is YFSETQ in the germline V gene. V lost 3 bases and J lost 4; bases outside the gene matches: 4. This CDR3 has 13 amino acids. The CDR3 is CASSYGLGYEQYV. DNA for the CDR3: TGCGCCAGCAGCTATGGACTAGGATACGAGCAGTACGTC.

This clonotype has more than one count but fewer than ten. The V gene is TRBV9, the J gene TRBJ2-2; D is possibly TRBD2 (6 bases). Trimming removed 0 bases from V and 4 bases from J, with 10 bases in between. CDR1 and CDR2 from the germline V gene are SGDLS and YYNGEE. The length of the CDR3 is 15 residues. CDR3 loop: CASSVGRGPTGELFF. The CDR3, as DNA: TGTGCCAGCAGCGTAGGGAGGGGCCCCACCGGGGAGCTGTTTTTT.

This clonotype has more than one count but fewer than ten. The chain employs TRBV5-1 and TRBJ2-3, with 8 bases matching TRBD1. V gave up 0 bases and J gave up 3 bases; unmatched junction bases: 3. CDR1 is SGHRS and CDR2 is YFSETQ in the germline V gene. The CDR3 extends over 15 amino acids. CDR3 residues: CASSLDRQGTDTQYF. The CDR3 DNA follows: TGCGCCAGCAGCTTGGATCGACAGGGGACAGATACGCAGTATTTT. Full variable domain (remainder filled in from reference TRBV5-1 and TRBJ2-3): KAGVTQTPRYLIKTRGQQVTLSCSPISGHRSVSWYQQTPGQGLQFLFEYFSETQRNKGNFPGRFSGRQFSNSRSEMNVSTLELGDSALYLCASSLDRQGTDTQYFGPGTRLTVL.

There are a few counts of this clonotype. The V call is TRBV7-2, the J call TRBJ1-5; weak D call: TRBD1 (6 bases). Germline CDR1 reads SGHTA; CDR2 reads FQGNSA. The CDR3 covers 14 residues. The V gene lost 5 bases and the J gene lost 3 bases, with 11 bases spanning the gap. The CDR3 loop reads CASSPGQTNQPQHF. The CDR3 region has the DNA TGTGCCAGCAGCCCCGGACAGACCAATCAGCCCCAGCATTTT.

The CDR3 is CASSLGTVVNEQFF. CDR3 in DNA: TGCGCCAGCAGCTTGGGGACGGTGGTGAATGAGCAGTTCTTC. This chain connects TRBV5-1 to TRBJ2-1; unclear D gene. The CDR3 is 14 amino acids. The V gene's germline CDR1 is SGHRS and CDR2 YFSETQ. Trimming left V 0 bases short and J 7 bases short, with 11 bases between. Variable domain in full (rest from reference TRBV5-1 and TRBJ2-1): KAGVTQTPRYLIKTRGQQVTLSCSPISGHRSVSWYQQTPGQGLQFLFEYFSETQRNKGNFPGRFSGRQFSNSRSEMNVSTLELGDSALYLCASSLGTVVNEQFFGPGTRLTVL.

The chain employs TRBV10-3 and TRBJ2-7; 12 bases map to TRBD1. Germline loops: CDR1 ENHRY, CDR2 SYGVKD. CDR3 length: 17 amino acids. Losses at the gene ends were 5 bases for V and 2 bases for J; bases not matched to a gene: 10. CDR3 loop: CAISSVPGTGGPYEQYF. In DNA, the CDR3 is TGTGCCATCAGTAGCGTACCCGGGACAGGGGGCCCCTACGAGCAGTACTTC.

The sample holds many counts of this clonotype. The chain couples TRBV7-2 to TRBJ2-3, with 8 bases lining up with TRBD2. V trimming: 4 bases; J trimming: 6 bases; junction bases outside the gene matches: 12. Germline V gene sequence: CDR1 SGHTA, CDR2 FQGNSA. CDR3 length: 16 amino acids. The CDR3 sequence: CASSSIGGSGVDTQYF. CDR3 in DNA: TGTGCCAGCAGCTCAATCGGGGGTAGCGGGGTCGATACGCAGTATTTT.

This clonotype has a handful of counts. The V and J genes are TRBV24-1 and TRBJ2-3; 11 bases map to TRBD2. This CDR3 has 17 residues. Trimming removed 3 bases from V and 2 bases from J; junction bases left unmatched: 6. Germline values: CDR1 KGHDR, CDR2 SFDVKD. DNA of the CDR3: TGTGCCACCAGTGATGGCGCGACTAGCGGGGACACAGATACGCAGTATTTT. Translated, it gives CATSDGATSGDTDTQYF.

The genes are TRBV5-1 and TRBJ2-3, with 14 bases that match TRBD2. Germline CDR1 and CDR2: SGHRS and YFSETQ. The CDR3 consists of 18 residues. Losses at the gene ends were 5 bases for V and 3 bases for J; bases not matched to a gene: 11. The CDR3: CASSSQTSGGGRTDTQYF. Here the CDR3 DNA reads TGCGCCAGCAGTTCTCAGACTAGCGGGGGGGGCCGGACAGATACGCAGTATTTT.

There are a few counts of this clonotype. This rearrangement joins TRBV29-1 to TRBJ1-5; no clear D. CDR3 size: 14 residues. V was pared by 5 bases and J by 0 bases, with 11 bases between. CDR1 is SQVTM and CDR2 is ANQGSEA in the germline V gene. The DNA for the CDR3 is TGCAGCGTTTCGGCTGGAACTAGCAATCAGCCCCAGCATTTT. This sequence encodes CSVSAGTSNQPQHF.

V usage is TRBV6-5 and J usage is TRBJ2-7, with 8 bases fitting TRBD1. The CDR3 consists of 14 residues. V lost 5 bases and J lost 2; bases outside the gene matches: 5. Germline values: CDR1 MNHEY, CDR2 SVGAGI. CDR3 sequence: CASSAGTGPYEQYV. The CDR3 DNA is TGTGCCAGCAGTGCCGGGACAGGACCCTACGAGCAGTACGTC.

This clonotype was detected a few times. The chain is built from TRBV5-1 and TRBJ2-5; D tentatively fits TRBD1 or TRBD2 (6 bases each). Germline values: CDR1 SGHRS, CDR2 YFSETQ. V lost 4 bases and J lost 5, with 21 bases in between. The CDR3 has 16 amino acids. The CDR3 nucleotides read TGCGCCAGCAGCATTACCACCGCCGGGGGCGGGGAGACCCAGTACTTC. Encoded protein: CASSITTAGGGETQYF.

This clonotype has a handful of counts. The V gene is TRBV7-2, the J gene TRBJ1-6; no clear D gene. CDR3 size: 14 residues. Germline values: CDR1 SGHTA, CDR2 FQGNSA. The germline V and J ends were trimmed by 0 bases and 9 bases, with 9 bases remaining between them. The CDR3: CASSLANLGSPLHF. CDR3 nucleotide sequence: TGTGCCAGCAGCTTAGCGAATCTAGGTTCACCCCTCCACTTT.

This clonotype has more than one count but fewer than ten. The rearrangement joins TRBV6-1 to TRBJ2-2; no definite D call. Trimming stripped 3 bases from V and 2 bases from J, with 10 bases between. Germline V gene data show CDR1 as MNHNS and CDR2 as SASEGT. CDR3 length equals 15 residues. The CDR3 DNA follows: TGTGCCAGCAGTGACCAGGTTCCCAACACCGGGGAGCTGTTTTTT. Translating it yields CASSDQVPNTGELFF.

This clonotype was seen a few times. V gene TRBV20-1 combines with J gene TRBJ2-1; no reliable D call. The CDR3 has 11 residues. Trimming took off 3 bases at V and 4 bases at J, with 4 bases between the two ends. CDR1 is DFQATT and CDR2 is SNEGSKA in the germline V gene (reference sequence). As DNA, the CDR3 is TGCAGTGCTAGCCAGTACAATGAGCAGTTCTTC. Protein product: CSASQYNEQFF.

DNA for the CDR3: TGTGCCAGCGGGGGACGGGGTCAGACCACAGATACGCAGTATTTT. It codes for CASGGRGQTTDTQYF. V is TRBV7-6 and J is TRBJ2-3; tentatively, D is TRBD1 or TRBD2 (5 bases each). Germline CDR1 SGHVS, CDR2 FNYEAQ. The CDR3 sequence is 15 residues long. V lost 8 bases to trimming and J lost 2 bases, with 17 bases between them. The full variable domain, its missing parts supplied by reference TRBV7-6 and TRBJ2-3, is GAGVSQSPRYKVTKRGQDVALRCDPISGHVSLYWYRQALGQGPEFLTYFNYEAQQDKSGLPNDRFSAERPEGSISTLTIQRTEQRDSAMYRCASGGRGQTTDTQYFGPGTRLTVL.

This clonotype occurred many times. V is TRBV6-4 and J is TRBJ1-2; 8 bases agree with TRBD1. This CDR3 is 14 amino acids long. CDR1 and CDR2 from the germline V gene are MRHNA and SNTAGT. After removal of 3 bases from V and 8 bases from J, the junction contained 8 bases not matched to a gene. The CDR3 region has the DNA TGTGCCAGCAGTGATCAAGGACAGGGTGGGGGCTACACCTTC. This encodes CASSDQGQGGGYTF.

This chain links TRBV4-3 with TRBJ2-4; D is perhaps TRBD1 (7 bases). The V gene's germline CDR1 is LGHNA and CDR2 YSLEER. The CDR3 runs 15 residues. V was clipped by 4 bases and J by 6 bases, with 16 bases between them. CDR3 sequence (DNA): TGCGCCAGCAGCCCCCAGGGGGGAAAGGGAAACATTCAGTACTTC. Encoded protein: CASSPQGGKGNIQYF.

This chain connects TRBV6-1 to TRBJ1-4; 8 bases match TRBD1. This CDR3 region has 15 residues. J gave up 8 bases and V 6 bases, and 11 bases lay outside the gene matches. The germline CDR1 and CDR2 sequences are MNHNS and SASEGT. The CDR3 DNA is TGTGCCAGCAGGACCACGACAGGGGTTGGCGAAAAACTGTTTTTT. Encoded protein: CASRTTTGVGEKLFF.

The CDR3 here is CASGLAGANTGELFF. CDR3 sequence (DNA): TGTGCCAGCGGGCTAGCGGGGGCGAACACCGGGGAGCTGTTTTTT. V usage is TRBV6-2 or TRBV6-3 and J usage is TRBJ2-2, with 10 bases that match TRBD2. V lost 8 bases and J lost 0; bases outside the gene matches: 3. There are 15 residues in the CDR3. Germline V CDR1 and CDR2: MNHEY, SVGEGT.

V and J are TRBV20-1 and TRBJ2-7; D possibly corresponds to TRBD1 (6 bases). This CDR3 comprises 12 residues. From germline, CDR1 is DFQATT and CDR2 SNEGSKA (reference sequence). Trimming took off 6 bases at V and 0 bases at J, with 9 bases between the two ends. The CDR3 nucleotides read TGCAGTGCATCAGGGGACTCCTACGAGCAGTACGTC. Translating it yields CSASGDSYEQYV.

This chain links TRBV7-3 with TRBJ1-1; the D is unclear. This CDR3 has 13 residues. Trimming removed 1 base at V and 7 bases at J, with 10 bases between. Germline CDR1 is SGHTA and CDR2 is FQGTGA. Here the CDR3 reads CASSLIPQDEAFF. CDR3 bases: TGTGCCAGCAGCTTAATCCCGCAGGATGAAGCTTTCTTT.

The chain couples TRBV24-1 to TRBJ2-1; 8 nucleotides match TRBD1. The germline gives CDR1 KGHDR, CDR2 SFDVKD. There are 15 residues in the CDR3. V lost 5 bases to trimming and J lost 10 bases; unmatched junction nucleotides: 12. The CDR3 DNA reads TGTGCCACCAGTGGAGGACAGGGTGTGGTCGAGGAGCAGTTCTTC. This translates into CATSGGQGVVEEQFF.

This clonotype turned up a few times. The J gene is TRBJ2-4, the V gene TRBV7-9; 10 positions match TRBD2. The CDR3 is 14 residues long. J gave up 9 bases and V 1 base, and 3 bases lay outside the gene matches. The germline V gene encodes CDR1 SEHNR and CDR2 FQNEAQ (reference sequence). CDR3 in DNA: TGTGCCAGCAGCTTAGACCTAGCGGGGGCCATTCAGTACTTC. Amino acids: CASSLDLAGAIQYF.